This T cell receptor beta chain was observed in a study of T cell responses to AZD1222 COVID-19 vaccine. Overall study context: Second doses at about 4 or about 12 weeks were pooled.

Using immunoSEQ multiplex PCR, the repertoire was profiled, and TCRdb retains in-frame clones only, with some absent. Here the sample spans fewer than 150,000 clones, approximately 88% being singletons. Broader study findings: White British ancestry dominated among donors, who included more females, and clonal diversity was possibly underestimated. Spike-specific TCRs gained breadth and depth after people received two AZD1222 doses.

Germline V gene sequence: CDR1 ENHRY, CDR2 SYGVKD. This CDR3 region has 14 residues. V trimming: 6 bases; J trimming: 5 bases; junction bases outside the gene matches: 6. As for this clone: Its target is unknown.

The source is an adult in good health. This chain joins TRBV10-3 and TRBJ2-2, with 7 bases identical to TRBD2. This material consisted of peripheral blood, taken on day 0 of AZD1222 vaccination. DNA of the CDR3: TGTGCCATCAGCCCCGGCGGGGGAACCGGGGAGCTGTTTTTT. This encodes CAISPGGGTGELFF.